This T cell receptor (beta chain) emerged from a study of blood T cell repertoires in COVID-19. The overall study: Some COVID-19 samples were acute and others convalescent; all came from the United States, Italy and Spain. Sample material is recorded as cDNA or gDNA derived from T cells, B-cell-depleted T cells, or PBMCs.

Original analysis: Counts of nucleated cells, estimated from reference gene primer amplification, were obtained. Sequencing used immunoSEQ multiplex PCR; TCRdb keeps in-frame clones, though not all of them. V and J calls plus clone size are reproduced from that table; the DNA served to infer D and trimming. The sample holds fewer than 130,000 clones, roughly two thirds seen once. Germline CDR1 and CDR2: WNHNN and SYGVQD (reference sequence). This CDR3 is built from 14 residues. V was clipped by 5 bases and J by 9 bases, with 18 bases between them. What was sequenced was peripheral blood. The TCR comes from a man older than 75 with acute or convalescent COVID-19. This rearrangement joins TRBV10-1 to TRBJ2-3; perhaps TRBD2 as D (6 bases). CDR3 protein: CASSRDSGALTQYF. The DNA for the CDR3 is TGCGCCAGCAGTAGGGACTCCGGAGCCCTAACGCAGTATTTT.